Below are 19 T cell receptor beta chains sequenced from a single sample in a study of tumor-infiltrating lymphocytes in primary liver carcinoma. For blood RNA, unsorted whole blood served as the source, and germline DNA was extracted too. TCR beta cDNA was reverse-transcribed from roughly 520 ng of total RNA. The reaction used a constant-region primer and ProtoScript II reverse transcriptase. The TCR beta library was amplified through three nested multiplex PCR rounds in a modified ARM-PCR procedure. The opening two PCR rounds, around 11 cycles each, paired TRBV1-TRBV30 forward primers with a C-beta reverse primer. TCRdb re-called the multiplex PCR reads through MiXCR, storing one row per CDR3 protein. This table holds about 320,000 distinct CDR3 sequences, roughly 60% found once. Sequenced: peripheral blood. The receptors shown here come from a man aged 35-49 years with primary liver carcinoma and hepatitis B virus infection.

Remarks on this clonotype: Likely a read error: the CDR3 ends without its conserved phenylalanine or tryptophan. The DNA is omitted, as the CDR3 cannot be located on it reliably, and the CDR3 follows TCRdb's listing. The chain has TRBV6-2 or TRBV6-3 and TRBJ2-7; the D segment call TRBD1 is taken from the table without a DNA check. The germline V gene encodes CDR1 MNHEY and CDR2 SVGEGT. The CDR3 numbers 11 amino acids, ends counted. This chain's CDR3 is CALSAGYEQYI.

Turning to this clonotype: One base away lies a much larger clone, so this may be a sequencing read error. The rearrangement joins TRBV29-1 to TRBJ2-7; 7 bases align to TRBD1. CDR3 size: 16 residues. The germline gives CDR1 SQVTM, CDR2 ANQGSEA. The V and J ends lost 6 bases and 2 bases, in that order; junction bases with no gene match: 16. CDR3 nucleotide sequence: TGCAGCGTAGTACACCCCAACGCTCAGGGGGCCTACGAGCAGTACTTC. Translating it yields CSVVHPNAQGAYEQYF.

In this sample, this clonotype turned up once. A much larger clone differs from this one at a single base, so this may be a read error. The chain is built from TRBV12-3 or TRBV12-4 and TRBJ2-2; TRBD2 might be the D (6 bases). The CDR3 consists of 14 residues. The chain's CDR3 is CASRNRVNTGGLFF. For the CDR3, the DNA is TGTGCCAGCAGGAATAGGGTGAACACCGGGGGGCTGTTTTTT.

V is TRBV29-1 and J is TRBJ1-5, with a possible D match to TRBD1 (5 bases). V lost 7 bases, J lost 1 base, and 8 bases lay in between. The CDR3 extends over 12 amino acids. Germline V gene sequence: CDR1 SQVTM, CDR2 ANQGSEA. The CDR3 bases are TGCAGCGCTGAGGGGAGCAATCAGCCCCAGCATTTT. It codes for CSAEGSNQPQHF.

Note on this clonotype: A read error may be the cause here, since a much bigger clone is one base away. The gene calls are TRBV4-2 and TRBJ2-1; D gene unclear. Per germline, CDR1 LGHNA and CDR2 YNFKEQ. V lost 1 base and J lost 8, with 12 bases in between. The CDR3 has 14 amino acids. CDR3 in amino acids: CASSQGTIADEQFF. The CDR3 nucleotides are TGTGCCAGCAGCCAAGGGACCATCGCCGATGAGCAGTTCTTC.

Concerning this clonotype itself: This clone may be a read error of a much larger clone one base away. This chain links TRBV29-1 with TRBJ1-1; perhaps TRBD1 as D (6 bases). The germline CDR1 and CDR2 sequences are SQVTM and ANQGSEA. The CDR3 is made up of 14 amino acids. V was shortened by 6 bases and J by 0 bases, with 14 bases between the two germline ends. CDR3 DNA: TGCAGCGTGGAATCGGGACATATGAACACTGAAGCTTTCTTT. Translation gives CSVESGHMNTEAFF.

With respect to this clonotype: A junction boundary mismatches the germline segment, possibly from a read error. V gene TRBV10-3 combines with J gene TRBJ2-2, with 7 bases that match TRBD2. CDR1 and CDR2 (germline): ENHRY, SYGVKD. CDR3 length equals 14 residues. CDR3 amino acids: CATKGPAGTGELFF. In DNA form, the CDR3 reads TGTGCCACCAAGGGACCAGCGGGGACCGGGGAACTGTTTTTT.

This clonotype was detected once. A much more abundant neighbour one base away suggests this may be a read error. This sequence joins TRBV14 and TRBJ1-5; D perhaps matches TRBD1 (6 bases). Between the trimmed V and J ends, which lost 1 base and 5 bases, there was a span of 15 bases. From germline, CDR1 is SGHDN and CDR2 FVKESK. The CDR3 length is 16 residues. The CDR3 bases are TGTGCCAGCAGCCAAGTAACAGGGTCATTTCATCAGCCCCAGCATTTT. Translated: CASSQVTGSFHQPQHF.

In its sample, this clonotype ranks as medium-sized. The chain links TRBV11-2 to TRBJ2-3; D ambiguous. Germline loops: CDR1 SGHAT, CDR2 FQNNGV. The V gene lost 1 base and the J gene lost 2 bases, with 7 bases spanning the gap. This CDR3 comprises 14 residues. CDR3 sequence reads: CASSLGAVTDTQYF. As DNA, the CDR3 is TGTGCCAGCAGCTTAGGGGCGGTCACAGATACGCAGTATTTT.

The V call is TRBV5-4, the J call TRBJ2-3; tentative D call: TRBD2 (6 bases). CDR1 SGHNT and CDR2 YYREEE come from the germline V gene (reference sequence). The ends were cut back, 4 bases at V and 6 bases at J, with 18 bases in the middle. The CDR3 contains 15 residues. The CDR3 region is CASSGRVDGGDTQYF. Here the CDR3 DNA reads TGTGCCAGCAGCGGTCGCGTGGATGGAGGGGATACGCAGTATTTT.

This chain connects TRBV29-1 to TRBJ1-4, with D possibly TRBD1 on 6 matching bases. V was shortened by 4 bases and J by 4 bases, with 19 bases between the two germline ends. Germline lookup yields CDR1 SQVTM and CDR2 ANQGSEA. The length of the CDR3 is 16 residues. The DNA for the CDR3 is TGCAGCGTTGGGGACGGGGGGCCCGGCTATAATGAAAAACTGTTTTTT. Protein: CSVGDGGPGYNEKLFF.

In regard to this clonotype: One end of the junction is discordant with germline, which a read error may explain. The chain carries TRBV6-2 or TRBV6-3 and TRBJ2-2; TRBD2 is a possible D gene (5 bases). This CDR3 is built from 14 residues. Germline CDR1 is MNHEY and CDR2 is SVGEGT. The CDR3 region is CASTTNPSSGEMFF. The CDR3 bases are TGTGCAAGCACCACAAACCCTAGCTCCGGGGAGATGTTTTTT.

The rearrangement uses TRBV5-4 and TRBJ2-7; D gene ambiguous. This CDR3 is built from 13 residues. V lost 7 bases to trimming and J lost 10 bases, with 21 bases between them. Germline CDR1 is SGHNT and CDR2 is YYREEE (reference sequence). The CDR3 loop is CASGNTDLGDQYF. The CDR3 DNA reads as TGTGCCAGCGGCAATACCGACCTGGGCGATCAGTACTTC.

With regard to this clonotype: Likely a read error: the CDR3 ends without its conserved phenylalanine or tryptophan. The chain joins TRBV5-6 to TRBJ2-3; 9 bases map to TRBD1. Germline-derived CDR1 and CDR2 are SGHDT and YYEEEE. The CDR3 sequence is 16 residues long. With V trimmed by 2 bases and J by 2 bases, 6 bases remained unmatched. The CDR3 DNA follows: TGTGCCAGCAGCTTCCTCGGGACAGGGCCCACAGATACGCAGTATCTT. It translates to CASSFLGTGPTDTQYL.

Concerning this clonotype: This sequence may be a read error, since a much larger clone differs from it by one base. V is TRBV6-5 and J is TRBJ2-3; D perhaps matches TRBD1 (5 bases). Trimming removed 10 bases at V and 0 bases at J, with 17 bases between. The length of the CDR3 is 15 residues. The V gene's germline CDR1 is MNHEY and CDR2 SVGAGI. The CDR3 sequence: CATLDDSLSTDTQYF. The CDR3 DNA follows: TGTGCCACCTTGGATGACAGCCTTAGCACAGATACGCAGTATTTT.

Points on this clonotype: A much larger clone lies one base from this, so it may be a read error. V gene TRBV4-1 combines with J gene TRBJ2-3, with D maybe TRBD2 (5 bases). The germline V gene encodes CDR1 MGHRA and CDR2 YSYEKL. The CDR3 sequence is 15 residues long. Trimming shortened V by 2 bases and J by 5 bases, and 14 bases separated the two germline ends. The chain's CDR3 is CASSQRRASIDTQYF. The CDR3 DNA reads as TGCGCCAGCAGCCAACGGCGGGCTTCCATAGATACGCAGTATTTT.

This clonotype was recorded many times. The rearrangement uses TRBV29-1 and TRBJ2-1; no definite D call. Germline V gives CDR1 SQVTM, CDR2 ANQGSEA. V lost 1 base to trimming and J lost 15 bases, with 7 bases between them. The CDR3 extends over 9 amino acids. CDR3 sequence: CSVEAWRFF. Written as DNA, the CDR3 is TGCAGCGTTGAAGCTTGGCGGTTCTTC.

A note on this clonotype: One end of the junction is discordant with germline, which a read error may explain. The rearrangement uses TRBV6-2 or TRBV6-3 and TRBJ2-7; the D gene is possibly TRBD2 (6 bases). The length of the CDR3 is 15 residues. Germline V gives CDR1 MNHEY, CDR2 SVGEGT. The CDR3 coding sequence is TGTGCCAGCTGTTACTCCGGGACTGTTTCCTACGAGCAGTACTTC. It codes for CASCYSGTVSYEQYF.

Only one count was recorded for this clonotype. A read error may explain this, as a much larger clone is one base away. This chain joins TRBV10-3 and TRBJ2-7; possible D gene TRBD2, 5 bases. Germline CDR1 ENHRY, CDR2 SYGVKD. V lost 3 bases and J lost 5, with 17 bases in between. The length of the CDR3 is 15 residues. CDR3 coding DNA: TGTGCCATCAGTGATCGGGGAGCGCGAGTAGACGAGCAGTACTTC. The encoded protein is CAISDRGARVDEQYF.